This is a list of T cell receptor beta chains from one sample in a study of T-cell memory formation after mild COVID-19. TCRdb processed the 5' RACE reads anew with MiXCR; each CDR3 protein has one entry. Of roughly 220,000 distinct CDR3 sequences in the sample, around 9.1% were seen once. Sequenced material: PBMCs or a T cell subset sorted from them (not recorded which). Receptor source: a man aged 18 to 30 who had mild COVID-19 (a few samples of this study predate the infection). Cell type and time point are not known. CDR3s include the opening cysteine and the closing phenylalanine or tryptophan. D genes are given only for firm matches. Size tells how often a clone was seen (once, few, many) or the class of an expanded clone, and some rows leave it out.

TRBJ1-1 | TRBD1 | . | TRBV12-3/TRBV12-4 | CASKGQENTEAFF | TGTGCCAGCAAAGGACAGGAGAACACTGAAGCTTTCTTT
TRBJ2-2 | . | few | TRBV6-5 | CASRDTDTGELFF | TGTGCCAGCAGGGACACCGACACCGGGGAGCTGTTTTTT
TRBJ1-1 | TRBD1 | many | TRBV5-5 | CASSSTGANTEAFF | TGTGCCAGCAGCTCGACAGGGGCGAACACTGAAGCTTTCTTT
TRBJ2-7 | . | many | TRBV5-6 | CASSLRTGMGEQYF | TGTGCCAGCAGCTTACGAACAGGGATGGGGGAGCAGTACTTC
TRBJ2-7 | TRBD2 | many | TRBV10-1 | CASSGPGGEQYF | TGCGCCAGCAGTGGACCGGGAGGCGAGCAGTACTTC
TRBJ2-7 | . | many | TRBV9 | CASKYWEQYF | TGTGCCAGCAAGTACTGGGAGCAGTACTTC
TRBJ2-3 | . | many | TRBV7-2 | CASSLAVLDTQYF | TGTGCCAGCAGCTTAGCCGTCCTGGATACGCAGTATTTT
TRBJ2-3 | . | . | TRBV7-2 | CASSLVAVTDTQYF | TGTGCCAGCAGCTTAGTGGCAGTCACAGATACGCAGTATTTT
TRBJ1-5 | . | many | TRBV27 | CASSSDGGAGRDSNQPQHF | TGTGCCAGCAGTTCCGACGGAGGGGCAGGGAGGGATAGCAATCAGCCCCAGCATTTT
TRBJ2-5 | . | . | TRBV6-6 | CASSYGHGRGLETQYF | TGTGCCAGCAGCTACGGGCACGGAAGGGGGTTAGAGACCCAGTACTTC
TRBJ1-5 | . | few | TRBV7-2 | CASSFSLRGQPQHF | TGTGCCAGCAGCTTTTCCCTGAGGGGTCAGCCCCAGCATTTT
TRBJ1-2 | . | many | TRBV6-1 | CASSEALGDSGYTF | TGTGCCAGCAGTGAAGCGCTCGGGGATTCTGGCTACACCTTC
TRBJ2-1 | . | many | TRBV4-1 | CASSQTGSSYNEQFF | TGCGCCAGCAGCCAAACGGGGAGCTCCTACAATGAGCAGTTCTTC
TRBJ2-2 | . | few | TRBV6-5 | CASHNSGELFF | TGTGCCAGCCATAACAGTGGGGAGCTGTTTTTT
TRBJ1-6 | . | few | TRBV7-9 | CASSLALGDSPLHF | TGTGCCAGCAGCTTAGCGTTAGGGGATTCACCCCTCCACTTT
TRBJ1-6 | TRBD1 | few | TRBV20-1 | CSARSGTGANSPLHF | TGCAGTGCTAGATCTGGGACAGGGGCTAATTCACCCCTCCACTTT
TRBJ1-5 | TRBD1 | few | TRBV9 | CASSPLWTGRNQPQHF | TGTGCCAGCAGCCCCCTTTGGACAGGACGCAATCAGCCCCAGCATTTT
TRBJ2-7 | TRBD1 | few | TRBV30 | CAWSPGQGADQYF | TGTGCCTGGAGTCCCGGACAGGGGGCTGATCAGTACTTC
TRBJ2-1 | . | few | TRBV18 | CASSPLAGNRVEQFF | TGTGCCAGCTCACCCCTTGCAGGGAACAGAGTTGAGCAGTTCTTC
TRBJ2-3 | . | few | TRBV18 | CASSAGTLDTQYF | TGTGCCAGCTCAGCGGGGACGCTGGATACGCAGTATTTT
TRBJ1-1 | TRBD1 | few | TRBV2 | CASRRDRPAFF | TGTGCCAGCAGGCGGGACAGACCAGCTTTCTTT
TRBJ2-7 | . | many | TRBV7-9 | CASSFLDEQYF | TGTGCCAGCAGCTTCTTGGACGAGCAGTACTTC
TRBJ1-2 | . | . | TRBV4-2 | CASSQVAQGLIYGYTF | TGTGCCAGCAGCCAAGTCGCACAGGGACTAATCTATGGCTACACCTTC
TRBJ2-1 | . | few | TRBV5-1 | CASSLAPGGGAGNEQFF | TGCGCCAGCAGCTTGGCCCCGGGCGGGGGCGCCGGCAATGAGCAGTTCTTC
TRBJ2-3 | TRBD2 | few | TRBV4-2 | CASSQGVAGGTDTQYF | TGTGCCAGCAGCCAAGGGGTCGCGGGGGGGACAGATACGCAGTATTTT
TRBJ1-5 | . | few | TRBV7-2 | CASSTRGSNQPQHF | TGTGCCAGCAGCACCAGGGGAAGCAATCAGCCCCAGCATTTT
TRBJ1-3 | . | many | TRBV7-6 | CASSLGVTGNTIYF | TGTGCCAGCAGCTTGGGGGTGACTGGAAACACCATATATTTT
TRBJ1-1 | . | . | TRBV5-1 | CASDPGTANTEAFF | TGCGCCAGCGACCCCGGGACGGCCAACACTGAAGCTTTCTTT
TRBJ2-1 | . | many | TRBV6-5 | CASRYVGGNEQFF | TGTGCCAGCAGATATGTTGGAGGCAATGAGCAGTTCTTC
TRBJ1-6 | . | many | TRBV7-2 | CASSLRQAFANSPLHF | TGTGCCAGCAGCTTGCGGCAGGCATTCGCTAATTCACCCCTCCACTTT
TRBJ1-2 | TRBD1 | . | TRBV7-2 | CASSLGQGGHYGYTF | TGTGCCAGCAGCTTAGGACAGGGTGGCCACTATGGCTACACCTTC
TRBJ1-1 | . | . | TRBV27 | CASTKIGGGLRGTEAFF | TGTGCCAGCACCAAAATAGGGGGGGGCTTGAGAGGAACTGAAGCTTTCTTT
TRBJ1-1 | . | few | TRBV11-2 | CASSPPTENTEAFF | TGTGCCAGCAGCCCCCCGACAGAGAACACTGAAGCTTTCTTT
TRBJ2-3 | TRBD2 | . | TRBV5-1 | CASSSRTSGGPRYQRSTQYF | TGCGCCAGCAGCTCACGGACTAGCGGGGGCCCCAGGTATCAAAGGAGTACGCAGTATTTT
TRBJ1-6 | TRBD1 | few | TRBV12-3/TRBV12-4 | CASTLTGADSPLHF | TGTGCCAGCACCCTCACAGGGGCGGATTCACCCCTCCACTTT
TRBJ1-1 | . | . | TRBV7-9 | CASSLALGEKGAFF | TGTGCCAGCAGCTTAGCGTTAGGGGAAAAAGGGGCTTTCTTT
TRBJ1-2 | . | . | TRBV15 | CATSEQDYGYTF | TGTGCCACCAGCGAACAGGACTATGGCTACACCTTC
TRBJ2-7 | TRBD2 | . | TRBV7-2 | CASSYLAGPYEQYF | TGTGCCAGCAGCTACCTAGCGGGGCCCTACGAGCAGTACTTC
TRBJ2-1 | TRBD1 | . | TRBV24-1 | CATSDPTGEFFNEQFF | TGTGCCACCAGTGACCCGACAGGGGAGTTCTTCAATGAGCAGTTCTTC
TRBJ2-7 | TRBD2 | many | TRBV5-1 | CASSLLAGGAYEQYF | TGCGCCAGCAGCTTGCTCGCGGGGGGAGCCTACGAGCAGTACTTC
TRBJ1-1 | TRBD1 | . | TRBV29-1 | CSGQGPEAFF | TGCAGCGGACAGGGGCCTGAAGCTTTCTTT
TRBJ2-6 | . | few | TRBV5-1 | CASTPAVLAGANVLTF | TGCGCCAGCACCCCCGCCGTGTTGGCTGGGGCCAACGTCCTGACTTTC
TRBJ2-4 | TRBD1 | few | TRBV6-5 | CASSNRDRGNIQYF | TGTGCCAGCAGTAACCGGGACAGGGGGAACATTCAGTACTTC
TRBJ2-3 | TRBD2 | few | TRBV10-3 | CAISGTSGSDTQYF | TGTGCCATCAGTGGTACTAGCGGATCAGATACGCAGTATTTT
TRBJ1-1 | . | . | TRBV29-1 | CSVKGGNTEAFF | TGCAGCGTTAAAGGGGGGAACACTGAAGCTTTCTTT
TRBJ2-1 | . | many | TRBV28 | CASEGNNEQFF | TGTGCCAGCGAGGGGAACAATGAGCAGTTCTTC
TRBJ1-1 | TRBD1 | many | TRBV5-6 | CASSVTGSNTEAFF | TGTGCCAGCAGCGTGACAGGGTCGAACACTGAAGCTTTCTTT
TRBJ2-5 | TRBD2 | . | TRBV6-5 | CASGRGVQETQYF | TGTGCCAGCGGACGGGGGGTCCAAGAGACCCAGTACTTC
TRBJ1-5 | . | . | TRBV6-2/TRBV6-3 | CASSYGQILYQPQHF | TGTGCCAGCAGTTACGGGCAGATCCTGTATCAGCCCCAGCATTTT
TRBJ1-1 | TRBD1 | . | TRBV2 | CASCITGGNTEAFF | TGTGCCAGTTGCATTACAGGGGGCAACACTGAAGCTTTCTTT
TRBJ1-2 | . | . | TRBV24-1 | CATSDISRSYTF | TGTGCCACCAGTGACATATCCAGAAGCTACACCTTC
TRBJ2-1 | . | . | TRBV6-2/TRBV6-3 | CASSYPPGRGRYNEQFF | TGTGCCAGCAGTTACCCCCCGGGAAGGGGCCGCTACAATGAGCAGTTCTTC
TRBJ1-2 | TRBD1 | . | TRBV7-2 | CASKPRGQGNYGYTF | TGTGCCAGCAAACCGAGGGGACAGGGCAACTATGGCTACACCTTC
TRBJ1-1 | . | . | TRBV29-1 | CSVIFRRRSMNTEAFF | TGCAGCGTCATATTCCGGCGACGGAGCATGAACACTGAAGCTTTCTTT